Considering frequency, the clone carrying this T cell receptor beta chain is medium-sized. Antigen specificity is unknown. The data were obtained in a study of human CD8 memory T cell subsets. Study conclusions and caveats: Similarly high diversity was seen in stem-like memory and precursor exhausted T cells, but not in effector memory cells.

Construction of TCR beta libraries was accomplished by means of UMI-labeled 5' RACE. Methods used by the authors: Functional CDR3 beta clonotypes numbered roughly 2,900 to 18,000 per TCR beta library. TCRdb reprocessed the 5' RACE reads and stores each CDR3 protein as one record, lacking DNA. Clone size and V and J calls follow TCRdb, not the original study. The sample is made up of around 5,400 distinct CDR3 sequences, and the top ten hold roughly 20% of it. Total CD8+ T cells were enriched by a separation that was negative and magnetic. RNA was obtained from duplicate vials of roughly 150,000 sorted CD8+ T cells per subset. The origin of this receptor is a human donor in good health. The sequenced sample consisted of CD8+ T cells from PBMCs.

CDR3 sequence: CSARGPQPAGSSYEQYF. This chain joins TRBV20-1 and TRBJ2-7; TCRdb's D gene call, TRBD1, goes unchecked for lack of DNA. This CDR3 is 17 amino acids long. The germline V gene encodes CDR1 DFQATT and CDR2 SNEGSKA (reference sequence).